A selection of T cell receptor beta chains follows, all from one sample in a study of OX40 agonist ivuxolimab in advanced cancers. Only in-frame clones appear in the TCRdb table, and some are missing; sequencing was by immunoSEQ multiplex PCR. In the table there are 40,000 to 50,000 clones, 80% to 90% of which are singletons. The input for sequencing was CD4+ or CD8+ T cells sorted from blood, taken in a trial of the OX40 agonist ivuxolimab. The receptor source for this set is an adult with an advanced solid tumor such as melanoma, head and neck, liver or kidney cancer. Each CDR3 is given with its conserved first and last residue. A D gene is named only where the DNA matches it firmly. Clone sizes are given selectively: once, few, many, or a class where the clone is expanded.

j_call v_call clone_size d_call cdr3_nt cdr3_aa
TRBJ2-7 TRBV4-1 NA NA TGCGCCAGCAGCCCCCCCGGGGCGCGGCGGGGTCACTACGAGCAGTACTTC CASSPPGARRGHYEQYF
TRBJ2-2 TRBV6-5 NA NA TGTGCCAGCAGCAACCCACAGACCGGGGAGCTGTTTTTT CASSNPQTGELFF
TRBJ2-3 TRBV7-9 NA NA TGTGCCAGCAGCACCCAACTCACAGATACGCAGTATTTT CASSTQLTDTQYF
TRBJ1-5 TRBV6-4 NA NA TGTGCCAGCAGTGAAGGCGCTGACAGCAATCAGCCCCAGCATTTT CASSEGADSNQPQHF
TRBJ1-2 TRBV7-2 NA TRBD1 TGTGCCAGCAGCCCGGGACAGGGGAGGGGTGGCTACACCTTC CASSPGQGRGGYTF
TRBJ2-7 TRBV2 NA TRBD1 TGTGCCAGCAAAGGGACAGGGGGCTACGAGCAGTACTTC CASKGTGGYEQYF
TRBJ2-4 TRBV5-1 NA NA TGCGCCAGCAGCTTTGACCAGGGGAGCATTCAGTACTTC CASSFDQGSIQYF
TRBJ2-1 TRBV6-5 NA NA TGTGCCAGCAGTTCAGGGGTTGAGCAGTTCTTC CASSSGVEQFF
TRBJ2-5 TRBV4-2 NA TRBD2 TGTGCCAGCAGCCAAGATAAGCGGCTAGCGGGGGGCAAGGAGACCCAGTACTTC CASSQDKRLAGGKETQYF
TRBJ1-1 TRBV5-6 NA NA TGTGCCAGCAGCTTGGTTTCTGGCGTTTCTGAAGCTTTCTTT CASSLVSGVSEAFF
TRBJ2-1 TRBV6-6 NA TRBD2 TGTGCCAGCAGTCCCGGACTAGCGGGAGTAGAGCAGTTCTTC CASSPGLAGVEQFF
TRBJ1-4 TRBV7-2 few TRBD1 TGTGCCAGCAGCTTAAATGGACAGGGCATAGCAAAACTGTTTTTT CASSLNGQGIAKLFF
TRBJ2-2 TRBV10-3 NA NA TGTGCCATCAGTGAGAACAGGGCGTCCGGGGAGCTGTTTTTT CAISENRASGELFF
TRBJ1-2 TRBV15 NA NA TGTGCCACCAGCATAGAGGCCCTCTCCCGGCGGGGCTACACCTTC CATSIEALSRRGYTF
TRBJ1-4 TRBV28 NA NA TGTGCCAGCAGTTTAAAACTGTCAGATAATGAAAAACTGTTTTTT CASSLKLSDNEKLFF
TRBJ2-1 TRBV7-2 once TRBD2 TGTGCCAGCAGCACCCTGGGGGGGGTCTCCTACAATGAGCAGTTCTTC CASSTLGGVSYNEQFF
TRBJ2-1 TRBV14 NA TRBD1 TGTGCCAGCAGCTGGACAGGGAATGGGAACTACCATGAGCAGTTCTTC CASSWTGNGNYHEQFF
TRBJ2-3 TRBV7-3 once TRBD1 TGTGCCAGCAGCGTTACAGGGGTTTACACAGATACGCAGTATTTT CASSVTGVYTDTQYF
TRBJ1-2 TRBV5-1 NA NA TGCGCCAGCAGCTTGGACACCTATGGCTACACCTTC CASSLDTYGYTF
TRBJ1-6 TRBV19 NA TRBD1 TGTGCCAGTAGTACTCCTCCGGACAGGACTAATTCACCCCTCCACTTT CASSTPPDRTNSPLHF
TRBJ1-3 TRBV9 NA TRBD1 TGTGCCAGCAGCGAGGGGGCAGGAGACTCTGGAAACACCATATATTTT CASSEGAGDSGNTIYF
TRBJ2-1 TRBV9 NA TRBD2 TGTGCCAGCAGCTTTGGGACTAGCGGCTACAATGAGCAGTTCTTC CASSFGTSGYNEQFF
TRBJ1-4 TRBV18 NA NA TGTGCCAGCTCACCCACGGCAGGGACAACTTATGAAAAACTGTTTTTT CASSPTAGTTYEKLFF
TRBJ2-5 TRBV5-1 NA TRBD2 TGCGCCAGCAGCTTGGGGGGACTAGAGGAGACCCAGTACTTC CASSLGGLEETQYF
TRBJ1-2 TRBV19 NA NA TGTGCCAGTCTTGGGTCGGGTGCTAACTATGGCTACACCTTC CASLGSGANYGYTF
TRBJ2-7 TRBV7-8 NA NA TGTGCCAGCAGCTTAGAGGACCAATACGAGCAGTACTTC CASSLEDQYEQYF